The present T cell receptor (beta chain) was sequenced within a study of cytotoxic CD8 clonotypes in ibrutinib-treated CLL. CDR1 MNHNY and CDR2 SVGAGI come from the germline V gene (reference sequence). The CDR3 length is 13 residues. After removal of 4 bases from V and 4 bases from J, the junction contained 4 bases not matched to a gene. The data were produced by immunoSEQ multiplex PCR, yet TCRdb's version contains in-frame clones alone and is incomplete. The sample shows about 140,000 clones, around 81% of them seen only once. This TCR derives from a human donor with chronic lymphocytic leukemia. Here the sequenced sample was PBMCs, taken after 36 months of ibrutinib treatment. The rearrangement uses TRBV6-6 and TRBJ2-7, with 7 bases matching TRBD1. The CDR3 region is CASSSGTDYEQYF. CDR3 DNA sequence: TGTGCCAGCAGTTCCGGGACAGATTACGAGCAGTACTTC.